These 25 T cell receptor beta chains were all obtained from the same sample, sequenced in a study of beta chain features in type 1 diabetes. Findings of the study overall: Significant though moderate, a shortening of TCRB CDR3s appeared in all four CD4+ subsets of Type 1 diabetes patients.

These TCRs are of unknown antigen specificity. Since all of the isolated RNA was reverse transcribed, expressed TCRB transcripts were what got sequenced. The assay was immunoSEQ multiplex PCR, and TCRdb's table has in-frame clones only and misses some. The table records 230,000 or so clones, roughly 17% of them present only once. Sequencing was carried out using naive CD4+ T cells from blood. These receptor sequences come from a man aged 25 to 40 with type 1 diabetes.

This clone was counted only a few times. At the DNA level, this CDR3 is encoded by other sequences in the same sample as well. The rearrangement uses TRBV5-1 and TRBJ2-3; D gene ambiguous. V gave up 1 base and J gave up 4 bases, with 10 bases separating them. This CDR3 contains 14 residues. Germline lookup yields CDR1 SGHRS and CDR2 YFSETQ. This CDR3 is CASSLTGYADTQYF. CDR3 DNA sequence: TGCGCCAGCAGCTTGACCGGATACGCAGATACGCAGTATTTT.

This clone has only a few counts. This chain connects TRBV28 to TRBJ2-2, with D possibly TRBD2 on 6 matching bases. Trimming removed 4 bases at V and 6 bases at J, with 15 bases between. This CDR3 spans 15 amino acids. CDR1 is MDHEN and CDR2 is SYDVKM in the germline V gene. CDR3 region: CASSSPTGAAGELFF. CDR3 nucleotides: TGTGCCAGCAGTTCCCCCACGGGAGCGGCCGGGGAGCTGTTTTTT.

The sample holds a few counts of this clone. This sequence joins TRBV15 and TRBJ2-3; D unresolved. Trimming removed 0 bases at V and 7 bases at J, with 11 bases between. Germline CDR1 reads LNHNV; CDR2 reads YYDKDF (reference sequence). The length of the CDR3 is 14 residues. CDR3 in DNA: TGTGCCACCAGCAGAGACCAACTAAGGAATACGCAGTATTTT. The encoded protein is CATSRDQLRNTQYF.

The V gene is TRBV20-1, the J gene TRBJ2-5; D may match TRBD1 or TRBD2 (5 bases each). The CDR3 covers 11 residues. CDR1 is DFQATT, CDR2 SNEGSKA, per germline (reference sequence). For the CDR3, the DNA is TGCATCACGAGGGGCTCAAGAGCCCAGTACTTC. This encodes CITRGSRAQYF.

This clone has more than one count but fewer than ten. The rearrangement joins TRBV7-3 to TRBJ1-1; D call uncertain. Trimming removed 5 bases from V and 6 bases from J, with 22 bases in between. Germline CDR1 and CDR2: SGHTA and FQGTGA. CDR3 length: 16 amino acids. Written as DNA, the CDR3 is TGTGCCAGCAGCGCCCGAGGCGGGGAATCTGCATCTGAAGCTTTCTTT. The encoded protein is CASSARGGESASEAFF.

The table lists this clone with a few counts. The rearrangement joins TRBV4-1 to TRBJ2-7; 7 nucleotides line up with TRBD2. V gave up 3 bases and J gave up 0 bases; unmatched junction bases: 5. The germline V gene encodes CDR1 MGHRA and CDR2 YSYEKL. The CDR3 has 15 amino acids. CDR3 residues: CASSQVRDYSYEQYF. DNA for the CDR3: TGCGCCAGCAGCCAGGTTCGGGACTACTCCTACGAGCAGTACTTC.

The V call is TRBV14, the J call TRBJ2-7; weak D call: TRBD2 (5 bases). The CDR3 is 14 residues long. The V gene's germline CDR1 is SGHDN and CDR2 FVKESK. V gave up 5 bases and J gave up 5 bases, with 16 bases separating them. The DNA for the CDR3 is TGTGCCAGCAGCGGGAGTTACTCCTACCACGAGCAGTACTTC. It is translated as CASSGSYSYHEQYF.

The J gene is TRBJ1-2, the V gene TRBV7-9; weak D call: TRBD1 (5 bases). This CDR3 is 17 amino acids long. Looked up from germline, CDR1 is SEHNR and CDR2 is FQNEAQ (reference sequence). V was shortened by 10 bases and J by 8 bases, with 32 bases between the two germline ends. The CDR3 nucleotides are TGTGCCACCCCGAGAGGAGGGGCAGGGAGATCGGTAGGCGGCTACACCTTC. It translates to CATPRGGAGRSVGGYTF.

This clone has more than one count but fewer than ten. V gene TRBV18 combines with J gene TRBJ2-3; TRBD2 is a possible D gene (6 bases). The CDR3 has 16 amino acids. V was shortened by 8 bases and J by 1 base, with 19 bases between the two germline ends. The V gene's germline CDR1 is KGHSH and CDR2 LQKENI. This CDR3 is CASITNSGYGTDTQYF. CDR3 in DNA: TGTGCCAGCATCACCAATAGCGGTTACGGCACAGATACGCAGTATTTT.

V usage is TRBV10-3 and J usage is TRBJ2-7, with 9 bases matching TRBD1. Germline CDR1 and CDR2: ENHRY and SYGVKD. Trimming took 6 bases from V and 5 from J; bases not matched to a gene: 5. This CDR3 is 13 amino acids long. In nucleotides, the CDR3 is TGTGCCATCAGGGAGGGACAGGGAAACGAGCAGTACTTC. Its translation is CAIREGQGNEQYF.

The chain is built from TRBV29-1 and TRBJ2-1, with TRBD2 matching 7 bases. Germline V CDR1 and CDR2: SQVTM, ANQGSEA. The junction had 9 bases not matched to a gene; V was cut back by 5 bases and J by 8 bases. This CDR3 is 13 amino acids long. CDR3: CSVIRLAGDEQFF. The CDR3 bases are TGCAGCGTTATTCGACTAGCTGGCGATGAGCAGTTCTTC.

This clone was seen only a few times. CDR3 DNA sequence: TGTGCCAGCAGCGTAGGAGGGACTAGCGCGCTGGGGACCCAGTACTTC. As protein: CASSVGGTSALGTQYF. This sequence joins TRBV9 and TRBJ2-5, with TRBD2 identical over 10 bases. The germline V gene has CDR1 SGDLS and CDR2 YYNGEE. This CDR3 has 16 residues. Unmatched junction bases numbered 9, after V lost 0 bases and J lost 7 bases. Full variable domain (remainder filled in from reference TRBV9 and TRBJ2-5): DSGVTQTPKHLITATGQRVTLRCSPRSGDLSVYWYQQSLDQGLQFLIQYYNGEERAKGNILERFSAQQFPDLHSELNLSSLELGDSALYFCASSVGGTSALGTQYFGPGTRLLVL.

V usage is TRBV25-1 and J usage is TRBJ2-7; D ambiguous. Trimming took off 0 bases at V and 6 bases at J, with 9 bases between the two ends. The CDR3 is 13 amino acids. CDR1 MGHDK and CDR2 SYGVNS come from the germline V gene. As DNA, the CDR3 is TGTGCCAGCAGTGAATACCCCCGCGCCGAGCAGTACTTC. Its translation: CASSEYPRAEQYF.

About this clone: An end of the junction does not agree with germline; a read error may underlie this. CDR3 in DNA: TGTGCCAGCAGCATAGCCCATCGAGAGACCCAGTACTTC. Its protein is CASSIAHRETQYF. This chain links TRBV7-2 with TRBJ2-5; D not certain. This CDR3 region has 13 residues. Germline assignment: CDR1 SGHTA and CDR2 FQGNSA.

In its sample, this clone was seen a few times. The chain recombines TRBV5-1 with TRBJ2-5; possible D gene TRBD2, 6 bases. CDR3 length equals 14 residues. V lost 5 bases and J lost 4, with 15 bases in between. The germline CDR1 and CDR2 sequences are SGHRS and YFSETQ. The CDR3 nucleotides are TGCGCCAGCAGGCCCCTGGAGGGTACAGAGACCCAGTACTTC. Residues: CASRPLEGTETQYF.

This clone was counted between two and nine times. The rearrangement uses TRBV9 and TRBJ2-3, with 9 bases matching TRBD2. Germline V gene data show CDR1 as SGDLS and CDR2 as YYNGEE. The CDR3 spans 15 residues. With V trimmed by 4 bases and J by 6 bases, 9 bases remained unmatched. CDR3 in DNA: TGTGCCAGCAGCCCGGGGCTAGCGGGAAGGGATACGCAGTATTTT. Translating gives CASSPGLAGRDTQYF.

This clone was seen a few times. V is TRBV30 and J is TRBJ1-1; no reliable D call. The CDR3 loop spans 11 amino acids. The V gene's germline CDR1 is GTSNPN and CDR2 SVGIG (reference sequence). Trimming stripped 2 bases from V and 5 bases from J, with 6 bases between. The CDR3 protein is CAWSWGTEAFF. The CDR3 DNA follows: TGTGCCTGGAGTTGGGGAACTGAAGCTTTCTTT.

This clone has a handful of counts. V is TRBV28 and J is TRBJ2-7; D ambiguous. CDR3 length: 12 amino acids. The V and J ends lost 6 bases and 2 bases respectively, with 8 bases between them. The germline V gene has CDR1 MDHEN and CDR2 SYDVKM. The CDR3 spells CASRTRTYEQYF. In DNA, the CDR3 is TGTGCCAGCAGAACCCGCACCTACGAGCAGTACTTC. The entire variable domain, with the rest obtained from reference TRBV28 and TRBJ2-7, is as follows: DVKVTQSSRYLVKRTGEKVFLECVQDMDHENMFWYRQDPGLGLRLIYFSYDVKMKEKGDIPEGYSVSREKKERFSLILESASTNQTSMYLCASRTRTYEQYFGPGTRLTVT.

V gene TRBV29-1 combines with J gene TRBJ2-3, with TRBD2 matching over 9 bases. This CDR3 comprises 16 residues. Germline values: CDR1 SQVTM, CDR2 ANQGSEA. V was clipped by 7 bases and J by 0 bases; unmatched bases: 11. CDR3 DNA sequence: TGCAGCGCTCGCGGGAGGGGGCTCCGGAGCACAGATACGCAGTATTTT. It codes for CSARGRGLRSTDTQYF.

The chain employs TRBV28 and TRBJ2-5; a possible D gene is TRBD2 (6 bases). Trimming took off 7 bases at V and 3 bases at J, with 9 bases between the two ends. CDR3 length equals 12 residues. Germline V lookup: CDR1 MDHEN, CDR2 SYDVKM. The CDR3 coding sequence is TGTGCCAGCATTGGAGGGGAAGAGACCCAGTACTTC. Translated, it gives CASIGGEETQYF.

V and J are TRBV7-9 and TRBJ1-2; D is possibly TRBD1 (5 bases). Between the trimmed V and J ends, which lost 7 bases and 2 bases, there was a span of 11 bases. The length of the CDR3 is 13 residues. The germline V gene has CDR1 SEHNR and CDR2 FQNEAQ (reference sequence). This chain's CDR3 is CASTMDNNYGYTF. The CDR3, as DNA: TGTGCCAGCACCATGGACAACAACTATGGCTACACCTTC.

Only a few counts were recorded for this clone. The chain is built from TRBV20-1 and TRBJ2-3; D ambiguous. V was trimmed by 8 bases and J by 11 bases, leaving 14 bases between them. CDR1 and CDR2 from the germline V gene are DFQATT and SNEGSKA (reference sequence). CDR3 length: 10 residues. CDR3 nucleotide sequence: TGCAGTCTCCCAGGCGCGCGGCAGTATTTT. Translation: CSLPGARQYF.

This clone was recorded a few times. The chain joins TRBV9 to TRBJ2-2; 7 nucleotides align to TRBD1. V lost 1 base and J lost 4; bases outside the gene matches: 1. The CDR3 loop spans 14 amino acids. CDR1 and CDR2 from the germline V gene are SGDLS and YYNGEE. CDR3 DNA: TGTGCCAGCAGCGTAACAGGGGTCACCGGGGAGCTGTTTTTT. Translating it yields CASSVTGVTGELFF.

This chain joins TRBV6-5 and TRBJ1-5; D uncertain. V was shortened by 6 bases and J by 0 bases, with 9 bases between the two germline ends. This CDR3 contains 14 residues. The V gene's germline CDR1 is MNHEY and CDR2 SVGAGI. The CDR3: CASRRAGSNQPQHF. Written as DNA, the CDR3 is TGTGCCAGCAGACGTGCAGGTAGCAATCAGCCCCAGCATTTT.

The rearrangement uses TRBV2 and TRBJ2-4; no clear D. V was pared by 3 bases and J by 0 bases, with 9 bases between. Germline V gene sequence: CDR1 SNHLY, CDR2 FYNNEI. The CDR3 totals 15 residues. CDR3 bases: TGTGCCAGCAGTGAGGCAGCTATAGCCAAAAACATTCAGTACTTC. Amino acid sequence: CASSEAAIAKNIQYF.